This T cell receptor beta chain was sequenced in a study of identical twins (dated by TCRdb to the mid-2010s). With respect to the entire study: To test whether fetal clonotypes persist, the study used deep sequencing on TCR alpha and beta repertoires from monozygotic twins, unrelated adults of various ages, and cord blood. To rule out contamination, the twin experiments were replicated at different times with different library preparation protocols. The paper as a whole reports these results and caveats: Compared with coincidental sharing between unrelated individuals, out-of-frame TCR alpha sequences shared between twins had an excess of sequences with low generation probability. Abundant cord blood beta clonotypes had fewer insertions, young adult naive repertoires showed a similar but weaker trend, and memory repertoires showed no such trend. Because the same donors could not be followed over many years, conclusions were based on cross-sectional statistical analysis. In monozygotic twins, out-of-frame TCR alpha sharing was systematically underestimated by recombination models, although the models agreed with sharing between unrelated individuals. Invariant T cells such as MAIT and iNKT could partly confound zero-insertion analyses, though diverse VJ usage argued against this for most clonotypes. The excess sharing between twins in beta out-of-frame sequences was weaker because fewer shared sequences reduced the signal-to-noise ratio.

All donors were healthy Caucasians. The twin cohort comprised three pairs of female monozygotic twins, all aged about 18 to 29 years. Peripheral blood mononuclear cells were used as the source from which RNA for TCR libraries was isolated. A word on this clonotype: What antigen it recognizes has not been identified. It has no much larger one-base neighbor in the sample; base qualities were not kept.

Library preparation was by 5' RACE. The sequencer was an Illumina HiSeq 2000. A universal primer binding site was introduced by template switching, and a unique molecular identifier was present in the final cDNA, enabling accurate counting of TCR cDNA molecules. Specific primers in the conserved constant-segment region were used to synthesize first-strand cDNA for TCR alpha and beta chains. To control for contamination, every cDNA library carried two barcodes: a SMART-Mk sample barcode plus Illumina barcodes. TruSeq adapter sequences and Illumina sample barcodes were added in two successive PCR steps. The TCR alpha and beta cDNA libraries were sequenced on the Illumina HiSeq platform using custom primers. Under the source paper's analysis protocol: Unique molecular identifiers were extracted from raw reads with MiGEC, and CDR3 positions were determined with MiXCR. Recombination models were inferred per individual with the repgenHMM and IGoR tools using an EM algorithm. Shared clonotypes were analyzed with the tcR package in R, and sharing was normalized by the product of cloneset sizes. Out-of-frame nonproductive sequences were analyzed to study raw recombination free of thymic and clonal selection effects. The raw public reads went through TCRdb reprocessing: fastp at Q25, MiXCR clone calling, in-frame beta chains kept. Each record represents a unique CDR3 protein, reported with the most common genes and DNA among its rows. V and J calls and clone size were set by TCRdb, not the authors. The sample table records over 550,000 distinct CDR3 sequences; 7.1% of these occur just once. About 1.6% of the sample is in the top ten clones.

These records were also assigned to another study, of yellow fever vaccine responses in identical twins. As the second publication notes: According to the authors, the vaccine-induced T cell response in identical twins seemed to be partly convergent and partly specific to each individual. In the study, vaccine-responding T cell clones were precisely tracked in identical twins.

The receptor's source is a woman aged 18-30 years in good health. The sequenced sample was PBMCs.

The DNA sequence is TGTGCCAGCAGCTTAGTAGCCTCCATCTCCTACAATGAGCAGTTCTTC. Its protein is CASSLVASISYNEQFF. Rearrangement joined TRBV11-3 to TRBJ2-1; no D gene is confidently identified. Trimming costs V 1 base and J 0 bases, and their ends lie 10 bases apart. From the cysteine up to the phenylalanine, the CDR3 has a length of 16 residues. The read is trimmed to its CDR3 DNA, 48 bases read in frame from base 1. The germline V gene specifies SGHNT as CDR1 and YENEEA as CDR2.